The source of this T cell receptor (beta chain) is a study of blood T cell repertoires in COVID-19. On the study more broadly: Both acute and convalescent COVID-19 samples were obtained from the United States, Italy and Spain. Nucleic acid was either cDNA or gDNA, and it came from T cells, B-cell-depleted T cells, or PBMCs.

This clone was seen a single time. In the authors' workflow: Nucleated cell counts were estimated from reference gene primer amplification. The repertoire was sequenced with immunoSEQ multiplex PCR; TCRdb's copy has only in-frame clones and lacks some. D and trimming come from the DNA, and the V and J calls and clone size come from that table. The table shows roughly 140,000 clones, with approximately 80% occurring only once. The CDR3 sequence is 16 residues long. Trimming took 3 bases from V and 5 from J, leaving 17 bases between them. CDR1 is KGHSH and CDR2 is LQKENI in the germline V gene. Sequenced input: peripheral blood. The TCR was taken from a woman at least 80 years old in a cohort sampled during active or convalescent COVID-19. The rearrangement links TRBV18 to TRBJ1-5; D remains unclear. CDR3 in DNA: TGTGCCAGCTCACCTCCCGGTCGAGCCGTGGATCAGCCCCAGCATTTT. This sequence encodes CASSPPGRAVDQPQHF.